The next 25 T cell receptor beta chains were all read from a single sample in a study of blood T cell repertoires in COVID-19. TCRdb keeps only in-frame clones here, not all; method: immunoSEQ multiplex PCR. Of 200,000 to 250,000 clones in the sample, 70% to 90% were seen once. Material for sequencing was PBMCs or T cells enriched from blood (not recorded which). The source is a woman aged 45 to 65 in a cohort exposed to, infected with or recovered from COVID-19 (not recorded which).

V and J are TRBV7-9 and TRBJ1-2; 10 bases are a match to TRBD1. The CDR3 has 14 amino acids. Germline V gene data show CDR1 as SEHNR and CDR2 as FQNEAQ (reference sequence). V lost 6 bases, J lost 3 bases, and 4 bases stayed unmatched. CDR3 in DNA: TGTGCCAGCAGTCGACAGGGGGCCGACTATGGCTACACCTTC. This gives the protein CASSRQGADYGYTF.

The chain carries TRBV28 and TRBJ1-5, with D possibly TRBD1 on 5 matching bases. Germline CDR1 is MDHEN and CDR2 is SYDVKM. CDR3 size: 15 residues. Trimming stripped 3 bases from V and 1 base from J, with 10 bases between. In nucleotides, the CDR3 is TGTGCCAGCAGTTTCGGTGGGGGGAGCAATCAGCCCCAGCATTTT. Translating it yields CASSFGGGSNQPQHF.

The chain joins TRBV27 to TRBJ1-1; 7 bases map to TRBD1. The CDR3 loop spans 14 amino acids. CDR1 is MNHEY and CDR2 is SMNVEV in the germline V gene (reference sequence). V lost 5 bases, J lost 3 bases, and 6 bases stayed unmatched. CDR3 DNA sequence: TGTGCCAGCAGTCCCCGACAGGGAGACACTGAAGCTTTCTTT. Protein: CASSPRQGDTEAFF.

The chain couples TRBV25-1 to TRBJ1-1, with 10 bases fitting TRBD1. Unmatched junction bases numbered 6, after V lost 3 bases and J lost 5 bases. This CDR3 spans 15 amino acids. Looked up from germline, CDR1 is MGHDK and CDR2 is SYGVNS. For the CDR3, the DNA is TGTGCCAGCAGTGATTATGGGACAGGGGTAACTGAAGCTTTCTTT. Translation: CASSDYGTGVTEAFF.

The chain combines TRBV29-1 with TRBJ1-1; D is possibly TRBD1 (5 bases). The CDR3 contains 15 residues. The V gene's germline CDR1 is SQVTM and CDR2 ANQGSEA. V lost 6 bases, J lost 2 bases, and 19 bases lay in between. The CDR3 nucleotides read TGCAGCGTGAGAACCAGGGTTTCGAAAAACACTGAAGCTTTCTTT. It specifies CSVRTRVSKNTEAFF. The variable domain in full, with the rest retrieved from reference TRBV29-1 and TRBJ1-1, is SAVISQKPSRDICQRGTSLTIQCQVDSQVTMMFWYRQQPGQSLTLIATANQGSEATYESGFVIDKFPISRPNLTFSTLTVSNMSPEDSSIYLCSVRTRVSKNTEAFFGQGTRLTVV.

The gene calls are TRBV5-4 and TRBJ1-1; 7 nucleotides agree with TRBD1. This CDR3 is 14 amino acids long. Germline V gives CDR1 SGHNT, CDR2 YYREEE (reference sequence). J gave up 6 bases and V 5 bases, and 10 bases lay outside the gene matches. CDR3: CASRGDSDRAEAFF. CDR3 nucleotides: TGTGCCAGCAGGGGGGACAGTGATCGTGCTGAAGCTTTCTTT.

The chain combines TRBV7-2 with TRBJ2-3; the match to TRBD2 covers 8 bases. This CDR3 comprises 14 residues. The germline CDR1 and CDR2 sequences are SGHTA and FQGNSA. V shed 3 bases and J 1 base; nucleotides not matched to a gene: 0. As DNA, the CDR3 is TGTGCCAGCAGCTTGACTAGCGGCACAGATACGCAGTATTTT. The encoded protein is CASSLTSGTDTQYF. The whole variable domain, filled in from reference TRBV7-2 and TRBJ2-3, reads GAGVSQSPSNKVTEKGKDVELRCDPISGHTALYWYRQSLGQGLEFLIYFQGNSAPDKSGLPSDRFSAERTGGSVSTLTIQRTQQEDSAVYLCASSLTSGTDTQYFGPGTRLTVL.

This chain uses TRBV12-3 or TRBV12-4 with TRBJ1-2; 7 positions match TRBD1. The CDR3 contains 12 residues. V dropped 5 bases and J dropped 8; count of bases not matched to a gene: 5. CDR3 nucleotide sequence: TGTGCCAGCAGTAGACAGGGCGACGGCTACACCTTC. Translated: CASSRQGDGYTF.

The chain combines TRBV9 with TRBJ1-6; 9 bases map to TRBD1. This CDR3 contains 14 residues. V was pared by 4 bases and J by 9 bases, with 5 bases of the junction left unmatched. Germline-derived CDR1 and CDR2 are SGDLS and YYNGEE. CDR3 region: CASSTGTGISPLHF. CDR3 nucleotide sequence: TGTGCCAGCAGCACCGGGACAGGGATTTCACCCCTCCACTTT. Filled out from reference TRBV9 and TRBJ1-6, the complete variable domain reads DSGVTQTPKHLITATGQRVTLRCSPRSGDLSVYWYQQSLDQGLQFLIQYYNGEERAKGNILERFSAQQFPDLHSELNLSSLELGDSALYFCASSTGTGISPLHFGNGTRLTVT.

The V call is TRBV3-1 (or the pseudogene TRBV3-2), the J call TRBJ2-3; 10 nucleotides agree with TRBD2. CDR1 is LGHDT, CDR2 YNNKEL, per germline (reference sequence). Unmatched junction bases numbered 4, after V lost 4 bases and J lost 6 bases. The CDR3 sequence is 14 residues long. For the CDR3, the DNA is TGTGCCAGCAGCCCCGGGACTAGCGTCGATACGCAGTATTTT. Translation gives CASSPGTSVDTQYF.

V usage is TRBV18 and J usage is TRBJ2-1, with 8 bases lining up with TRBD1. The CDR3 loop spans 11 amino acids. J was trimmed by 6 bases and V by 9 bases; bases with no gene match: 1. Germline values: CDR1 KGHSH, CDR2 LQKENI. The CDR3 loop reads CASTGGNEQFF. The CDR3, as DNA: TGTGCCAGTACAGGGGGCAATGAGCAGTTCTTC.

This rearrangement joins TRBV3-1 (or the pseudogene TRBV3-2) to TRBJ2-7; 11 bases map to TRBD2. The CDR3 contains 14 residues. Germline V gives CDR1 LGHDT, CDR2 YNNKEL (reference sequence). J lost 6 bases, V lost 1 base, and 2 bases had no gene match. Here the CDR3 DNA reads TGTGCCAGCAGCCAAGGACTAGCGGGAAGCGAGCAGTACTTC. Translating gives CASSQGLAGSEQYF.

The rearrangement uses TRBV15 and TRBJ1-2; weak D call: TRBD1 (5 bases). CDR3 size: 13 residues. Deletions cut 0 bases from V and 8 bases from J, with 10 bases between. CDR1 and CDR2 from the germline V gene are LNHNV and YYDKDF (reference sequence). Here the CDR3 reads CATSREGARGYTF. CDR3 DNA sequence: TGTGCCACCAGCAGAGAAGGGGCGAGGGGCTACACCTTC.

The chain employs TRBV7-3 and TRBJ2-7, with 8 bases aligning to TRBD2. The trim removed 6 bases at V and 3 bases at J, leaving 10 bases unmatched. The CDR3 has 15 residues. In germline, CDR1 is SGHTA, CDR2 FQGTGA. The chain's CDR3 is CASSWKSGGGYEQYF. CDR3 DNA sequence: TGTGCCAGCAGTTGGAAGAGCGGGGGTGGCTACGAGCAGTACTTC.

The chain links TRBV4-2 to TRBJ2-3; D unresolved. V dropped 2 bases and J dropped 2 bases, with 11 bases sitting between them. Germline V CDR1 and CDR2: LGHNA, YNFKEQ. The CDR3 covers 15 residues. The CDR3 coding sequence is TGTGCCAGCAGCCAACAATTTACTACCACAGATACGCAGTATTTT. It translates to CASSQQFTTTDTQYF.

The V gene is TRBV10-2, the J gene TRBJ2-3; 8 bases align to TRBD2. V gave up 8 bases and J gave up 3 bases; unmatched junction bases: 7. The CDR3 extends over 14 amino acids. Germline V gives CDR1 WSHSY, CDR2 SAAADI. This chain's CDR3 is CASRPAGETDTQYF. CDR3 in DNA: TGCGCCAGCCGACCAGCGGGGGAAACAGATACGCAGTATTTT.

This clone was counted once. The junction departs from germline at one end; a sequencing error may be responsible. This chain uses TRBV28 with TRBJ1-1; D might be TRBD1 (6 bases). The CDR3 runs 12 residues. Germline CDR1 reads MDHEN; CDR2 reads SYDVKM. The CDR3 here is CASSTGGLPWIF. CDR3 DNA sequence: TGTGCCAGCAGTACTGGGGGCCTGCCTTGGATCTTT.

V and J are TRBV7-9 and TRBJ2-3; 11 positions match TRBD2. Germline trimming cut 2 bases from V and 2 bases from J; bases unmatched to any gene: 3. CDR3 length: 16 amino acids. Per the germline V gene, CDR1 is SEHNR and CDR2 is FQNEAQ (reference sequence). CDR3 sequence: CASSLPSGGITDTQYF. In DNA, the CDR3 is TGTGCCAGCAGCTTACCTAGCGGGGGGATCACAGATACGCAGTATTTT.

This rearrangement joins TRBV5-1 to TRBJ1-4, with TRBD1 as a possible D gene (6 bases). CDR1 SGHRS and CDR2 YFSETQ come from the germline V gene. This CDR3 is built from 15 residues. V was trimmed by 4 bases and J by 8 bases, leaving 18 bases between them. The CDR3 protein is CASSLPGTPGEKLFF. CDR3 DNA sequence: TGCGCCAGCAGCCTCCCGGGGACACCCGGAGAAAAACTGTTTTTT.

This chain joins TRBV5-1 and TRBJ1-1, with 8 positions matching TRBD1. CDR1 SGHRS and CDR2 YFSETQ come from the germline V gene. Trimming cost V 0 bases and J 10 bases; bases outside gene matches: 5. This CDR3 is built from 13 residues. The DNA for the CDR3 is TGCGCCAGCAGCTTGGAGGACAGGGTACTAGCTTTCTTT. This encodes CASSLEDRVLAFF.

The chain uses TRBV21-1 and TRBJ1-2; the DNA was not compared with TRBD1, the D call given in the table. TRBV21-1 is given as a pseudogene. This CDR3 region has 17 residues. The DNA of the CDR3 is TGTGCCAGCAGCAAGACCGGGACAGCCCGATGGGGCTATGGCTACACCTTC. Residues: CASSKTGTARWGYGYTF.

The CDR3 region has the DNA TGCGCCAGCAGCTTGGAGGCAGGGGATCAGCCCCAGCATTTT. Translation: CASSLEAGDQPQHF. This chain joins TRBV5-1 and TRBJ1-5, with a tentative D call TRBD1 (6 bases). Looked up from germline, CDR1 is SGHRS and CDR2 is YFSETQ. V lost 0 bases to trimming and J lost 5 bases, with 9 bases between them. CDR3 size: 14 residues.

This rearrangement joins TRBV29-1 to TRBJ2-5, with 8 bases matching TRBD2. Trimming at V came to 4 bases and at J to 2 bases, leaving 6 bases not matched to a gene. CDR3 length equals 14 residues. The germline V gene has CDR1 SQVTM and CDR2 ANQGSEA. The CDR3: CSVGFGRAQETQYF. In nucleotides, the CDR3 is TGCAGCGTTGGTTTCGGGAGGGCGCAAGAGACCCAGTACTTC.

This clone came up once. Other nucleotide sequences in the sample specify the same CDR3. The V and J genes are TRBV9 and TRBJ1-2; D may be TRBD1 (6 bases). Germline V gene sequence: CDR1 SGDLS, CDR2 YYNGEE. The CDR3 contains 13 residues. The V end lost 0 bases, the J end lost 7 bases, and 10 bases lay between the germline ends. DNA for the CDR3: TGTGCCAGCAGCGTAGCAGGGGCTGGTGGCTACACCTTC. Translated: CASSVAGAGGYTF.

J is TRBJ1-6 and V is TRBV5-1; 9 positions match TRBD1. After removal of 4 bases from V and 7 bases from J, the junction contained 6 bases not matched to a gene. Germline CDR1 SGHRS, CDR2 YFSETQ. There are 15 residues in the CDR3. CDR3 nucleotide sequence: TGCGCCAGCAGCGGAGGGACAGGGAAAAATTCACCCCTCCACTTT. Amino acid sequence: CASSGGTGKNSPLHF.